The 30 T cell receptor beta chains in this list originate from one sample, sequenced in a study of cytomegalovirus exposure and HLA in healthy donors. With 60 Vbeta and 13 Jbeta primers, the PCR was carried out. Generated by immunoSEQ multiplex PCR, the TCRdb table keeps only in-frame clones and is missing some. Of some 170,000 clones listed, about four fifths are singletons. The sequenced sample was PBMCs. The receptor source for this set is a woman between 18 and 29 years old in good health and CMV-seropositive.

The V and J genes are TRBV5-1 and TRBJ2-7; 13 bases agree with TRBD2. The V segment lost 4 bases and the J segment 7 bases; nucleotides outside the gene matches: 11. The CDR3 is made up of 16 amino acids. Germline loops: CDR1 SGHRS, CDR2 YFSETQ. In DNA form, the CDR3 reads TGCGCCAGCAGCAGGACTAGCGGGGGACCAACGGAAGAGCAGTACTTC. Amino acid sequence: CASSRTSGGPTEEQYF.

The genes are TRBV7-2 and TRBJ2-1; D might be TRBD1 (5 bases). Germline V gene lookup returns CDR1 SGHTA and CDR2 FQGNSA. Trimming took 2 bases from V and 4 from J, leaving 12 bases between them. The CDR3 totals 15 residues. The CDR3 loop reads CASSLSQGSYNEQFF. CDR3 DNA sequence: TGTGCCAGCAGCTTAAGTCAGGGCTCGTACAATGAGCAGTTCTTC.

V is TRBV29-1 and J is TRBJ2-7, with TRBD1 matching over 7 bases. V lost 7 bases and J lost 2; bases outside the gene matches: 8. Germline CDR1 reads SQVTM; CDR2 reads ANQGSEA. This CDR3 has 13 residues. CDR3 in amino acids: CSAGTGQAYEQYF. In DNA form, the CDR3 reads TGCAGCGCCGGTACCGGACAGGCCTACGAGCAGTACTTC.

The V and J genes are TRBV7-9 and TRBJ1-2, with D uncertain. In germline, CDR1 is SEHNR, CDR2 FQNEAQ (reference sequence). V was cut by 1 base and J by 3 bases, with 9 bases left in between. The CDR3 has 14 amino acids. CDR3 DNA: TGTGCCAGCAGCTTAGGCACGAGGGACTATGGCTACACCTTC. Translated, it gives CASSLGTRDYGYTF.

The J gene is TRBJ1-3, the V gene TRBV7-2; D is ambiguous. The germline CDR1 and CDR2 sequences are SGHTA and FQGNSA. This CDR3 has 13 residues. The germline V and J ends were trimmed by 3 bases and 2 bases, with 5 bases remaining between them. CDR3 sequence: CASSFGTGNTIYF. CDR3 bases: TGTGCCAGCAGCTTCGGGACTGGAAACACCATATATTTT.

The chain joins TRBV5-1 to TRBJ2-1; the D gene is possibly TRBD2 (7 bases). CDR3 size: 16 residues. With 1 base removed from V and 0 bases from J, the gap between germline ends came to 11 bases. Germline V gene lookup returns CDR1 SGHRS and CDR2 YFSETQ. CDR3 loop: CASSLRGGSSYNEQFF. CDR3 coding DNA: TGCGCCAGCAGCTTGCGCGGGGGCAGCTCCTACAATGAGCAGTTCTTC.

There are a few counts of this clone. This chain connects TRBV4-3 to TRBJ2-5; tentatively, D is TRBD2 (6 bases). The CDR3 contains 16 residues. The germline gives CDR1 LGHNA, CDR2 YSLEER. The V end lost 0 bases, the J end lost 5 bases, and 16 bases lay between the germline ends. CDR3 sequence: CASSQEIADRGETQYF. DNA of the CDR3: TGCGCCAGCAGCCAAGAGATAGCAGATCGGGGGGAGACCCAGTACTTC.

The chain couples TRBV2 to TRBJ2-7; TRBD2 matches 8 bases. CDR1 and CDR2 (germline): SNHLY, FYNNEI. CDR3 length: 14 amino acids. After removal of 7 bases from V and 3 bases from J, the junction contained 8 bases not matched to a gene. CDR3 region: CASKPRLAYYEQYF. Here the CDR3 DNA reads TGTGCCAGCAAGCCGCGACTAGCGTACTACGAGCAGTACTTC.

This chain's CDR3 is CASSLGGGNTEAFF. DNA for the CDR3: TGTGCCAGCAGCTTAGGAGGGGGCAACACTGAAGCTTTCTTT. The chain carries TRBV7-2 and TRBJ1-1; 7 positions match TRBD1. In germline, CDR1 is SGHTA, CDR2 FQGNSA. This CDR3 contains 14 residues. The trim removed 1 base at V and 2 bases at J, leaving 1 base unmatched.

The V and J genes are TRBV7-9 and TRBJ2-3, with 10 bases matching TRBD2. The CDR3 extends over 16 amino acids. CDR1 and CDR2 from the germline V gene are SEHNR and FQNEAQ (reference sequence). V lost 3 bases, J lost 4 bases, and 7 bases stayed unmatched. Here the CDR3 DNA reads TGTGCCAGCAGCTTCCCTAGCGGGGGTACCGCAGATACGCAGTATTTT. Residues: CASSFPSGGTADTQYF.

This clone was detected only once. The rearrangement joins TRBV7-9 to TRBJ1-1, with D uncertain. This CDR3 contains 11 residues. Germline V gene lookup returns CDR1 SEHNR and CDR2 FQNEAQ (reference sequence). V was cut by 6 bases and J by 8 bases, with 10 bases left in between. The CDR3 bases are TGTGCCAGCAGTTCAGAAATGGAAGCTTTCTTT. Amino acids: CASSSEMEAFF.

The rearrangement links TRBV19 to TRBJ2-3; D might be TRBD2 (7 bases). The CDR3 runs 18 residues. Per germline, CDR1 LNHDA and CDR2 SQIVND (reference sequence). Trimming took 5 bases from V and 0 from J, leaving 21 bases between them. In nucleotides, the CDR3 is TGTGCCAGTAGTCTCTCCGAGTGGGGGGGGGCCAGCACAGATACGCAGTATTTT. Its translation is CASSLSEWGGASTDTQYF.

CDR3 sequence reads: CASSFGGYGYTF. The CDR3 nucleotides are TGTGCCAGCAGCTTCGGGGGCTATGGCTACACCTTC. This chain connects TRBV7-9 to TRBJ1-2; possible D gene TRBD1, 5 bases. The CDR3 sequence is 12 residues long. V lost 3 bases and J lost 4, with 6 bases in between. Per the germline V gene, CDR1 is SEHNR and CDR2 is FQNEAQ (reference sequence).

The gene calls are TRBV9 and TRBJ2-4; D is ambiguous. Trimming took 3 bases from V and 0 from J, leaving 7 bases between them. CDR3 size: 14 residues. CDR1 is SGDLS and CDR2 is YYNGEE in the germline V gene. The CDR3 protein is CASSAGLAKNIQYF. The CDR3 DNA is TGTGCCAGCAGCGCAGGTCTAGCCAAAAACATTCAGTACTTC.

The chain couples TRBV11-3 to TRBJ1-4; D remains unclear. This CDR3 has 14 residues. CDR1 and CDR2 (germline): SGHNT, YENEEA. V lost 5 bases and J 7 bases, leaving 14 bases between the germline ends. CDR3 DNA sequence: TGTGCCAGCAGCCGCTCCCGCAGCGGTGAAAAACTGTTTTTT. It translates to CASSRSRSGEKLFF.

The V gene is TRBV7-2, the J gene TRBJ1-2; D is ambiguous. This CDR3 has 14 residues. Germline-derived CDR1 and CDR2 are SGHTA and FQGNSA. The V gene lost 0 bases and the J gene lost 5 bases, with 10 bases spanning the gap. CDR3 in amino acids: CASSLAGGGYGYTF. The CDR3 DNA follows: TGTGCCAGCAGCTTAGCGGGAGGAGGTTATGGCTACACCTTC. The entire variable domain, with the rest obtained from reference TRBV7-2 and TRBJ1-2, is as follows: GAGVSQSPSNKVTEKGKDVELRCDPISGHTALYWYRQSLGQGLEFLIYFQGNSAPDKSGLPSDRFSAERTGGSVSTLTIQRTQQEDSAVYLCASSLAGGGYGYTFGSGTRLTVV.

This clone appeared a few times. J is TRBJ2-3 and V is TRBV6-4; TRBD2 matches 8 bases. V gave up 3 bases and J gave up 4 bases; unmatched junction bases: 3. The CDR3 totals 14 residues. The germline V gene has CDR1 MRHNA and CDR2 SNTAGT. The CDR3 bases are TGTGCCAGCAGTGAAAGCGGGGGCTCAGATACGCAGTATTTT. Residues: CASSESGGSDTQYF.

There are a few counts of this clone. The chain uses TRBV7-9 and TRBJ2-5; D remains unclear. The last part of the DNA fits TRBJ2-7 better; the J call may be wrong. Germline V lookup: CDR1 SEHNR, CDR2 FQNEAQ (reference sequence). This CDR3 contains 12 residues. The CDR3 loop is CASSFESYEQYF. The CDR3 coding sequence is TGTGCCAGCAGCTTCGAGTCCTACGAGCAGTACTTC.

This chain joins TRBV6-5 and TRBJ1-3, with D possibly TRBD1 on 6 matching bases. Germline values: CDR1 MNHEY, CDR2 SVGAGI. The CDR3 contains 14 residues. Trimming shortened V by 5 bases and J by 8 bases, and 16 bases separated the two germline ends. The CDR3 region has the DNA TGTGCCAGCAGTACCCGGGGGGGCGTGGACACCATATATTTT. Its translation is CASSTRGGVDTIYF.

The CDR3 here is CATTGLADTGELFF. The DNA for the CDR3 is TGTGCCACCACGGGACTGGCTGACACCGGGGAGCTGTTTTTT. The chain is built from TRBV4-2 and TRBJ2-2, with a tentative D call TRBD2 (6 bases). The ends were cut back, 10 bases at V and 3 bases at J, with 15 bases in the middle. CDR1 and CDR2 from the germline V gene are LGHNA and YNFKEQ. The CDR3 loop spans 14 amino acids.

The chain uses TRBV4-2 and TRBJ1-1; TRBD1 is a possible D gene (6 bases). Trimming removed 1 base from V and 6 bases from J, with 9 bases in between. Germline CDR1 reads LGHNA; CDR2 reads YNFKEQ. The CDR3 runs to 13 residues. CDR3 coding DNA: TGTGCCAGCAGCCAAGCCAACAGGGCTGAAGCTTTCTTT. Translating gives CASSQANRAEAFF.

The chain employs TRBV30 and TRBJ2-3; 7 bases line up with TRBD2. The J segment lost 2 bases and the V segment lost 2 bases, leaving 10 bases of the junction unmatched. Germline V lookup: CDR1 GTSNPN, CDR2 SVGIG (reference sequence). The CDR3 covers 16 residues. CDR3 bases: TGTGCCTGGAGTTCCCCCCGAGCGGGGTACACAGATACGCAGTATTTT. It specifies CAWSSPRAGYTDTQYF.

The chain has TRBV7-9 and TRBJ1-1; D gene uncertain. Per the germline V gene, CDR1 is SEHNR and CDR2 is FQNEAQ (reference sequence). This CDR3 region has 13 residues. Trimming removed 1 base at V and 8 bases at J, with 11 bases between. CDR3 sequence (DNA): TGTGCCAGCAGCTTAGGGTCCCGCGGGGAAGCTTTCTTT. It translates to CASSLGSRGEAFF.

The gene calls are TRBV5-6 and TRBJ2-1; the match to TRBD1 covers 8 bases. The ends lost 6 bases at V and 5 bases at J; junction bases unmatched: 7. The CDR3 consists of 14 residues. Germline lookup yields CDR1 SGHDT and CDR2 YYEEEE. Here the CDR3 reads CASIRTGTHNEQFF. The CDR3 coding sequence is TGTGCCAGCATCCGGACAGGGACCCACAATGAGCAGTTCTTC.

The V and J genes are TRBV19 and TRBJ2-5; 8 bases are shared with TRBD1. The V segment lost 5 bases and the J segment 10 bases; nucleotides outside the gene matches: 9. The CDR3 covers 13 residues. In germline, CDR1 is LNHDA, CDR2 SQIVND (reference sequence). The CDR3 DNA follows: TGTGCCAGTAGTCTTGACAGGGGTCGCGGCCAGTACTTC. It codes for CASSLDRGRGQYF.

The chain employs TRBV18 and TRBJ1-1; TRBD1 is a possible D gene (6 bases). The germline gives CDR1 KGHSH, CDR2 LQKENI. CDR3 size: 15 residues. V lost 4 bases and J lost 1, with 13 bases in between. The CDR3 nucleotides are TGTGCCAGCTCACGACAGGTCGGCAGGAACACTGAAGCTTTCTTT. Encoded protein: CASSRQVGRNTEAFF.

The rearrangement uses TRBV29-1 and TRBJ1-2; D uncertain. This CDR3 contains 12 residues. Trimming left V 5 bases short and J 6 bases short, with 13 bases between. Germline CDR1 is SQVTM and CDR2 is ANQGSEA. For the CDR3, the DNA is TGCAGCGTTCGATCACTCCGGGATGGCTACACCTTC. Translated, it gives CSVRSLRDGYTF.

J is TRBJ1-2 and V is TRBV7-2; maybe TRBD1 (5 bases). V lost 1 base and J 3 bases, leaving 15 bases between the germline ends. Germline CDR1 reads SGHTA; CDR2 reads FQGNSA. This CDR3 comprises 16 residues. The CDR3 sequence: CASSLVIGRGDYGYTF. For the CDR3, the DNA is TGTGCCAGCAGCTTAGTTATTGGGCGGGGGGACTATGGCTACACCTTC.

The V gene is TRBV7-8, the J gene TRBJ2-1; 7 nucleotides line up with TRBD1. The CDR3 runs to 15 residues. Trimming at V came to 4 bases and at J to 8 bases, leaving 11 bases not matched to a gene. Germline V lookup: CDR1 SGHVS, CDR2 FQNEAQ. This chain's CDR3 is CASSSRQGGLYEQFF. CDR3 sequence (DNA): TGTGCCAGCAGCTCCCGACAGGGCGGGCTCTATGAGCAGTTCTTC.

The chain recombines TRBV9 with TRBJ1-2, with D possibly TRBD1 on 5 matching bases. CDR1 is SGDLS, CDR2 YYNGEE, per germline. Trimming stripped 0 bases from V and 2 bases from J, with 5 bases between. This CDR3 contains 13 residues. CDR3 sequence reads: CASSVAGNYGYTF. The CDR3 DNA sequence: TGTGCCAGCAGCGTAGCAGGGAACTATGGCTACACCTTC.